This T cell receptor beta chain emerged from a study of shared clonotypes between healthy human individuals. The table came from immunoSEQ multiplex PCR; TCRdb's copy has only in-frame clones and leaves some out. The sample carries some 300,000 clones, less than 75% recorded once. CD4+ cells yielded CD45RA+ naive and CD45RA-negative memory subsets. This receptor was identified in a man in his thirties or forties in good health. The sequencing sample was made of memory CD4+ T cells sorted from blood. The subset denotes: CD45RA-negative fraction.

The CDR3 loop reads CASVGRGQETQYF. The CDR3 coding sequence is TGCGCCAGCGTCGGGCGAGGGCAAGAGACCCAGTACTTC. The rearrangement links TRBV5-1 to TRBJ2-5; tentatively, D is TRBD2 (5 bases). V was cut by 7 bases and J by 2 bases, with 12 bases left in between. Per the germline V gene, CDR1 is SGHRS and CDR2 is YFSETQ. The CDR3 is made up of 13 amino acids.